This T cell receptor beta chain came from a study of cytomegalovirus exposure and HLA in healthy donors. As for the study in general: Among over 350 genotyped donors, around 82% fell in the Caucasian-associated ancestry cluster. Study results and caveats: Previously analyzed data showed that most TCR beta V segments were productive at a frequency of about 87% or about 30%. V- and J-gene trimming of TCR beta was linked (in a later analysis) to a missense DCLRE1C variant.

Notes on this clone: No antigen is known for it.

Vbeta (60) and Jbeta (13) primers were used in the PCR. Produced via immunoSEQ multiplex PCR; TCRdb's table is partial and in-frame only. The repertoire has some 120,000 clones, 75% to 90% of them found once; the top ten carry 2.5%. The TCR sequence derives from a man younger than 40 in good health and CMV-seronegative. Sequencing was carried out using PBMCs.

In DNA form, the CDR3 reads TGTGCCAGCAGTTTAATATTATCGGGGTTACGGAGAATGAACACTGAAGCTTTCTTT. This encodes CASSLILSGLRRMNTEAFF. V is TRBV28 and J is TRBJ1-1; the D is unclear. Per the germline V gene, CDR1 is MDHEN and CDR2 is SYDVKM. V was trimmed by 2 bases and J by 0 bases, leaving 22 bases between them. The CDR3 spans 19 residues.